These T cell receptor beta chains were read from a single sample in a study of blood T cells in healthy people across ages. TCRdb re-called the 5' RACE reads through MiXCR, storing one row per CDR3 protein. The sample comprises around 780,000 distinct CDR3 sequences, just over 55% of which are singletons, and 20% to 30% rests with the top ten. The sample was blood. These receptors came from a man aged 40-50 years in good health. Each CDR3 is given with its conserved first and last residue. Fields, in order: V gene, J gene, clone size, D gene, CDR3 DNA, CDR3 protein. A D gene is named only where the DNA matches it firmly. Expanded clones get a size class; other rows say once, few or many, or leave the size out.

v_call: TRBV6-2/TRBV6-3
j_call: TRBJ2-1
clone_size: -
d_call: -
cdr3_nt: TGTACCAGCAGTTACCCCGACCCCGGGGGCTACAATGAGCAGTTCTTC
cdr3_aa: CTSSYPDPGGYNEQFF

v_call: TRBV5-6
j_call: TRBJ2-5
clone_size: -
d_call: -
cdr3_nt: TGTGCCAGCGCAAACTATGTGGGACAAGATACGGGATTGCAGTACTTC
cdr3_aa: CASANYVGQDTGLQYF

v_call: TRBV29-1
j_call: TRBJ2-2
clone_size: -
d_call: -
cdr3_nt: TGCAGCGTTGAGAGCACCGGGGAGCTGTTTTTT
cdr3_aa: CSVESTGELFF

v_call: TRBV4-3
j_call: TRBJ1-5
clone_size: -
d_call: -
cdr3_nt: TGCGCCAGCAGCCAGAGACACGGGACAAATAATCAGCCCCAGCATTTT
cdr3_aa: CASSQRHGTNNQPQHF

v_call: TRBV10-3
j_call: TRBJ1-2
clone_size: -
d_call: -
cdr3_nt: TGTGCCATCAGTGAGGCCCGGCGCACCTATGGCTACACCTTC
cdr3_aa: CAISEARRTYGYTF

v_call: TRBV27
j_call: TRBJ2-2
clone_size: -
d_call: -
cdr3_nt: TGTGCCAGCAGTTTATCAGGCAGGAGCAACACCGGGGAGCTGTTTTTT
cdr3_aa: CASSLSGRSNTGELFF

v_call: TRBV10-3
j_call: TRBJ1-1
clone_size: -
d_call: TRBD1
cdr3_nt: TGTGCCATCAGTGAGGCGGACAGGCTGAACACTGAAGCTTTCTTT
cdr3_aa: CAISEADRLNTEAFF

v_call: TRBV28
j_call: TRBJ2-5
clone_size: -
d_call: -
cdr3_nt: TGTGCCAGCGGTCAGGTTGAGACCCAGTACTTC
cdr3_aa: CASGQVETQYF

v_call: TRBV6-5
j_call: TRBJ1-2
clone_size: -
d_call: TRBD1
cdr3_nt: TGTGCCAGCAGCAAGGACAGGGCGGAGGGCTACACCTTC
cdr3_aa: CASSKDRAEGYTF

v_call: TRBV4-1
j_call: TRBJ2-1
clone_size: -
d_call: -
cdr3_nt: TGCGCCAGCAGCCAAGGTCTAGGGACTCCGAGGGTCTACAATGAGCAGTTCTTC
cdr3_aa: CASSQGLGTPRVYNEQFF

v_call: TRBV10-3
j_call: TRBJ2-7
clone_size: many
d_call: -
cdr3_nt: TGTGCCATCAGTGGGGGGGACGTCGCCTACGAGCAGTACTTC
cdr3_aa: CAISGGDVAYEQYF

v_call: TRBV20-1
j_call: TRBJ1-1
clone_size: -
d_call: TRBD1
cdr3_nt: TGCAGTGCCACGGGACAGATCCCTATGAACACTGAAGCTTTCTTT
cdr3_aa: CSATGQIPMNTEAFF

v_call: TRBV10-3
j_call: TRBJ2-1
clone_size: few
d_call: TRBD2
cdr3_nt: TGTGCCATCAGTGACGGGACTAGCAATGAGCAGTTCTTC
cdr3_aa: CAISDGTSNEQFF

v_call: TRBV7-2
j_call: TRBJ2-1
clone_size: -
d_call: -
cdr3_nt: TGTGCCAGCAGCTTAGGCCAGCTGAGAGGGAATGAGCAGTTCTTC
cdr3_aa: CASSLGQLRGNEQFF

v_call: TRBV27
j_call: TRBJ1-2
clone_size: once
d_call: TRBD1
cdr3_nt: TGTGCCAGCAGTTTACGCCGGACAGGGGGGGACTATGGCTACACCTTC
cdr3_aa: CASSLRRTGGDYGYTF

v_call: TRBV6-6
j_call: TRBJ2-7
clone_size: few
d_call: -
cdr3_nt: TGTGCCAGCAGTTACGTTGGCCGAATCTACGAGCAGTACTTC
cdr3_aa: CASSYVGRIYEQYF

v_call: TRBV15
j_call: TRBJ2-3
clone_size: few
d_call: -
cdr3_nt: TGTGCCACCAGCTTACGGGACGGCCGCACAGATACGCAGTATTTT
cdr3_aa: CATSLRDGRTDTQYF

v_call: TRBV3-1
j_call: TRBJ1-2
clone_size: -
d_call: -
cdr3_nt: TGTGCCAGCAGCCAAGATGGGGCAGGAGGCAGCTATGGCTACACCTTC
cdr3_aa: CASSQDGAGGSYGYTF

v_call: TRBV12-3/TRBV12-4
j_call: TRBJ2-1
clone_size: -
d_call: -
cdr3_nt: TGTGCCAGCAGTTTTGGAGGTTCCAGCTCCTACAATGAGCAGTTCTTC
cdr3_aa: CASSFGGSSSYNEQFF

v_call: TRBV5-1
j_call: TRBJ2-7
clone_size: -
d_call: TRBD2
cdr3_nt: TGCGCCAGCAGCCTCCTAGCGGGAGAGGTCGGCTCCTACGAGCAGTACTTC
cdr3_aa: CASSLLAGEVGSYEQYF

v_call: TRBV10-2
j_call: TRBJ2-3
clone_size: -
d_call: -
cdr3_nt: TGCGCCAGCAGTGAGGAGGCGCTGGATACGCAGTATTTT
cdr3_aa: CASSEEALDTQYF

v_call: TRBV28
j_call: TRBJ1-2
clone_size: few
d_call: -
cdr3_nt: TGTGCCAGCAGTCCTCCTTTTCTGGGAGGCTACACCTTC
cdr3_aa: CASSPPFLGGYTF

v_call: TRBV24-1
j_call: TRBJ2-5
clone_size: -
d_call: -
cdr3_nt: TGTGCCACCAGTGAACGCGACAGGAGAGGATGGGAGACCCAGTACTTC
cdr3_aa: CATSERDRRGWETQYF

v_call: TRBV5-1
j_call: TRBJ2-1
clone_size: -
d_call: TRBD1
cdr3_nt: TGCGCCAGCAGCTTGGTCAGCGGACAGGGCATAACTAGGAATGAGCAGTTCTTC
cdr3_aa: CASSLVSGQGITRNEQFF

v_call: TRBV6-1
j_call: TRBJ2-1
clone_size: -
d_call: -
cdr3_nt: TGTGCCAGCAGAGAAGGGGACTACAATGAGCAGTTCTTC
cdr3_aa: CASREGDYNEQFF

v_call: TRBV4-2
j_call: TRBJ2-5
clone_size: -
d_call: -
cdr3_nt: TGTGCCAGCAGCCAAGGCAGGGAAACAGAGACCCAGTACTTC
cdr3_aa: CASSQGRETETQYF

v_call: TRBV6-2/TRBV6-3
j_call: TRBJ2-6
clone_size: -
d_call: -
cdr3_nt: TGTGCCAGCAGTTACGAAGGGTCCGGGGCCAACGTCCTGACTTTC
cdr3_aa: CASSYEGSGANVLTF

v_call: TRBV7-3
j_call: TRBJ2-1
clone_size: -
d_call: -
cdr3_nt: TGTGCCAGCAGTCCAAAACAAACTAGCACCATGTACAATGAGCAGTTCTTC
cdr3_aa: CASSPKQTSTMYNEQFF

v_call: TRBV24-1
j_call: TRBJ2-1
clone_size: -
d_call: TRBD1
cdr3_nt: TGTGCCACCAGTGAAGGGGGCGTCTTGTATAATGAGCAGTTCTTC
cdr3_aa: CATSEGGVLYNEQFF

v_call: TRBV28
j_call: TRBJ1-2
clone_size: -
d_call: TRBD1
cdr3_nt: TGTGCCAGCAGCTCCGACGCCGGGACAGGGAGGCAGTTGAACTATGGCTACACCTTC
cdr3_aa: CASSSDAGTGRQLNYGYTF

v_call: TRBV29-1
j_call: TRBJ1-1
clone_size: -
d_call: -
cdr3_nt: TGCAGCGTTCCCTCGGGGGTTGGGAGCACTGAAGCTTTCTTT
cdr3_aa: CSVPSGVGSTEAFF

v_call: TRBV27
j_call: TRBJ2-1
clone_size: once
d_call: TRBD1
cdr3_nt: TGTGCCAGCAGTTTATCCGGGACAGGGCCCCTAATCCTAGCCGGTAATGAGCAGTTCTTC
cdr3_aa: CASSLSGTGPLILAGNEQFF

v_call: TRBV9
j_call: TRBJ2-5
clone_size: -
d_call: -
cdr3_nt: TGTGCCAGCAGCGAAGGTCAAGGGTGGGGTAGGGAGACCCAGTACTTC
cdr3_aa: CASSEGQGWGRETQYF

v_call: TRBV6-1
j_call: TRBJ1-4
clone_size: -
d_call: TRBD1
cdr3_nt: TGTGCCAGCAGTGAAGGACAGGGGGCGGAAAAACTGTTTTTT
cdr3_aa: CASSEGQGAEKLFF

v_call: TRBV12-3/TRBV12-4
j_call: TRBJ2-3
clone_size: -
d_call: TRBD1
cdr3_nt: TGTGCCAGCAGTTATCCGACAGGGGGAGTGACTGTAGATACGCAGTATTTT
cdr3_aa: CASSYPTGGVTVDTQYF

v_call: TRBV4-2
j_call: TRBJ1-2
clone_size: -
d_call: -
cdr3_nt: TGTGCCAGCAGCCAAGAGACACAGGGTTACACAGGGTATGGCTACACCTTC
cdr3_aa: CASSQETQGYTGYGYTF

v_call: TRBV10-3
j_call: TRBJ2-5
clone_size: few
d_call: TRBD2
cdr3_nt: TGTGCCATCAGTCCCGGGACTAGCGGGGGGTTGGCGACCCAGTACTTC
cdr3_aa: CAISPGTSGGLATQYF

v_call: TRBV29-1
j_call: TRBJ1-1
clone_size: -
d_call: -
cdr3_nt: TGCAGCGTGGTTAATGGGGGGAACACTGAAGCTTTCTTT
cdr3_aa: CSVVNGGNTEAFF

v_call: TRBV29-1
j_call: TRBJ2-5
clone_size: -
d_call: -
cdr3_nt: TGCAGCGTTGCAGGCACGGGGGTCGAGACCCAGTACTTC
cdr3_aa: CSVAGTGVETQYF

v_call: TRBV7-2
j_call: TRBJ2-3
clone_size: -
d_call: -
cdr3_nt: TGTGCCAGCAGCTTCCCTGGGAAAGTAGGAACAGATACGCAGTATTTT
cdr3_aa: CASSFPGKVGTDTQYF

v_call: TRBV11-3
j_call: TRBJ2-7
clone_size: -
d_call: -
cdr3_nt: TGTGCCAGCAGCTTAGACGTCCATTCCTACGAGCAGTACTTC
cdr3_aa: CASSLDVHSYEQYF

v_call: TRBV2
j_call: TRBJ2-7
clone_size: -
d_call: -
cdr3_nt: TGTGCCAGCATGATGCCACAGGAGTGGCAGTACTTC
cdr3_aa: CASMMPQEWQYF

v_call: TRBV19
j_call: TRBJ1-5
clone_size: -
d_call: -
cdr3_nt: TGTGCCAGTAACTACCATCGGATCGCCCAGCGGAATCAGCCCCAGCATTTT
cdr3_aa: CASNYHRIAQRNQPQHF

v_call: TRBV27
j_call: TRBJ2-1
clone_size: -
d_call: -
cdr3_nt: TGTGCCAGCAGTCCTAAATTAGATGAGCAGTTCTTC
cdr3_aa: CASSPKLDEQFF

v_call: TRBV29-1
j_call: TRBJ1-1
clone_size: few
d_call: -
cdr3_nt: TGTAGCGTTCTCAGGGAATTGGGCACTGAAGCTTTCTTT
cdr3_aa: CSVLRELGTEAFF

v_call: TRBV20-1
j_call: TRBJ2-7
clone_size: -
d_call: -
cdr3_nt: TGCAGTGCCGCGACCCCCGGGGGCCGAACTTTGGGGGAGACCCAGTGCTTC
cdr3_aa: CSAATPGGRTLGETQCF

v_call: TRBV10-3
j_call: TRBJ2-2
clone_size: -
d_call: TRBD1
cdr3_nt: TGTGCCATCAGTGAGCCGACAGGGGGGAACACCGGGGAGCTGTTTTTT
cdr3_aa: CAISEPTGGNTGELFF